The rows below give T cell receptor beta chains drawn from one sample of a study of blood T cell repertoires in COVID-19. The repertoire was sequenced with immunoSEQ multiplex PCR; TCRdb's copy has only in-frame clones and lacks some. This table has under 55,000 clones, 70% to 85% appearing once. Input material: peripheral blood. Receptor source: a human donor in a cohort sampled during active COVID-19. Each CDR3 is given with its conserved first and last residue. The order of the fields is J gene, V gene, CDR3 protein.

j_gene: TRBJ1-4; v_gene: TRBV4-1; CDR3aa: CASSHWAQFNEKLFF
j_gene: TRBJ2-1; v_gene: TRBV7-3; CDR3aa: CASSFSGGAYNEQFF
j_gene: TRBJ1-5; v_gene: TRBV20-1; CDR3aa: CSASRQGWNQPQHF
j_gene: TRBJ1-6; v_gene: TRBV3-1/TRBV3-2; CDR3aa: CASSGQPYNSPLHF
j_gene: TRBJ2-1; v_gene: TRBV6-5; CDR3aa: CASSRLAGNNEQFF
j_gene: TRBJ2-1; v_gene: TRBV7-2; CDR3aa: CASSSWEGTYNEQFF
j_gene: TRBJ2-7; v_gene: TRBV28; CDR3aa: CASSSPGTSGRARYEQYF
j_gene: TRBJ1-1; v_gene: TRBV3-1/TRBV3-2; CDR3aa: CAAGGAAEAFF
j_gene: TRBJ1-2; v_gene: TRBV9; CDR3aa: CASSVVETGRYTF
j_gene: TRBJ1-3; v_gene: TRBV30; CDR3aa: CATRGWGGRGNTIYF
j_gene: TRBJ2-1; v_gene: TRBV19; CDR3aa: CASSIGLAGGYEQFF
j_gene: TRBJ1-2; v_gene: TRBV28; CDR3aa: CASSSGGIGGDGYTF
j_gene: TRBJ2-2; v_gene: TRBV28; CDR3aa: CASSLGSNTGELFF
j_gene: TRBJ1-2; v_gene: TRBV5-5; CDR3aa: CASSSNRGREGYTF
j_gene: TRBJ2-7; v_gene: TRBV18; CDR3aa: CASSQFVGAGVYEQYF
j_gene: TRBJ1-1; v_gene: TRBV3-1/TRBV3-2; CDR3aa: CASSQAGGNTEAFF
j_gene: TRBJ1-2; v_gene: TRBV4-2; CDR3aa: CASSQDSNYGYTF
j_gene: TRBJ1-1; v_gene: TRBV23-1; CDR3aa: CASSQHRTGFEAFF
j_gene: TRBJ1-1; v_gene: TRBV6-2/TRBV6-3; CDR3aa: CASSYSINPGTGTLNTEAFF
j_gene: TRBJ2-7; v_gene: TRBV12-5; CDR3aa: CASGPTPYEQYF
j_gene: TRBJ2-1; v_gene: TRBV19; CDR3aa: CASTFPGTSGRQFF
j_gene: TRBJ1-1; v_gene: TRBV6-6; CDR3aa: CASGGRGTGRTEAFF
j_gene: TRBJ2-6; v_gene: TRBV5-1; CDR3aa: CASSLPAIGANVLTF
j_gene: TRBJ2-7; v_gene: TRBV28; CDR3aa: CASRDGAGGLRHEQYF
j_gene: TRBJ2-5; v_gene: TRBV19; CDR3aa: CASSFTNTQETQYF
j_gene: TRBJ2-1; v_gene: TRBV6-1; CDR3aa: CASRELPMYRSSYNEQFF
j_gene: TRBJ2-5; v_gene: TRBV9; CDR3aa: CASSVGSGLAQETQYF